Listed below are T cell receptor beta chains from one sample, sequenced in a study of STAT5B mutations in CD4+ large granular lymphocyte leukemia. The table came from immunoSEQ multiplex PCR; TCRdb's copy has only in-frame clones and leaves some out. Of 20,000 to 25,000 clones in the sample, over 60% are singletons; the top ten hold roughly 0.4%. The sequencing input was CD4+ T cells from blood buffy coats. These receptors all come from a human donor in good health. CDR3s leave out the opening cysteine and the closing phenylalanine or tryptophan. D genes are given only for firm matches.

ASSVVDTGNTEAF | . | TRBV9
ASSSGTGQY | TRBD1 | TRBV5-1
ATNARGSAKNIQY | . | TRBV19
ASSPVNTGELF | . | TRBV11-3
ATSRDRGGNEQF | TRBD2 | TRBV15
ASSLSGQASREAF | TRBD1 | TRBV13
ASSFRDRNYEQY | TRBD1 | TRBV27
ASSQGSGVGETQY | . | TRBV4-2
ASSPLDYTDTQY | . | TRBV7-6
ASSSRTSGDYEQY | TRBD2 | TRBV11-3
ASSLGGIGRNQPQH | . | TRBV13
ASRLALAGTGKNIQY | . | TRBV12-2
ASTGDRHNEQF | . | TRBV5-4
ASRGLDTEAF | . | TRBV5-4
ASSEAEFQAEAF | . | TRBV6-1
ASSLNGREQY | . | TRBV7-8
ASSFPGDTEAF | . | TRBV11-3
ASSSGTVDYGYT | TRBD1 | TRBV7-8
ASRTRPHSGNTIY | . | TRBV12-2
ASSFWGAYQPQH | . | TRBV5-5
ASSLKSGGTSGSNEQY | TRBD2 | TRBV27
AISDRGATEAF | . | TRBV10-3
ASRGTSGSYEQY | TRBD2 | TRBV2
ASSEAEYNEQF | . | TRBV2
ASSRMAGFTDTQY | . | TRBV6-5
ASSFLGTSGRDEQY | TRBD2 | TRBV11-3
ASSLAGADQPQH | . | TRBV5-1
ASSLRGSVTDTQY | . | TRBV5-5
ASSLESGRHTGELF | TRBD2 | TRBV5-1
ASSLERSSYNEQF | . | TRBV11-2
ASSFGRSYGYT | . | TRBV11-3
ASSLVGGRNNSPLH | . | TRBV11-2
ASSLVTGYNTEAF | . | TRBV7-8
ASSQLGGLDIQY | . | TRBV5-4
ASSLVTGAVRDNEQF | . | TRBV5-4
ASSRGEAGEQY | . | TRBV6-6
ASSLDGAGELF | . | TRBV11-3
ASSLTGGRRANVLT | TRBD2 | TRBV4-1
ASSSGTGLNQPQH | TRBD1 | TRBV5-8
ASSSFPLAGGFSYNEQF | TRBD2 | TRBV28
ASSSTGTAIY | . | TRBV7-9
ASRMTGTIQTQY | TRBD1 | TRBV27
ASSSDYWNEQF | . | TRBV5-1
ASSLTGTNEKLF | . | TRBV5-1
ASSLSPGAGYT | . | TRBV5-1
ASSRGQGSSSYEQY | TRBD1 | TRBV19
ASRLGTGKGVDEQF | . | TRBV12-2
ASTWTVQETQY | . | TRBV18
ASSELGTVYGYT | TRBD1 | TRBV6-1
ASVRGSSYNEQF | . | TRBV2
ASSVGRGNTEAF | . | TRBV6-1
ASSLDGGEYGYT | . | TRBV7-9
ASSLDRGRVQPQH | TRBD1 | TRBV5-8
ASSLGGNLGSYNEQF | . | TRBV5-4
ATSREGINTGELF | . | TRBV15
ASSLGFGYGYT | . | TRBV5-6
ASTETNSYNEQF | . | TRBV11-3
ASEKRGGSYNEQF | TRBD2 | TRBV6-1
ASSRDDYGYT | . | TRBV6-1